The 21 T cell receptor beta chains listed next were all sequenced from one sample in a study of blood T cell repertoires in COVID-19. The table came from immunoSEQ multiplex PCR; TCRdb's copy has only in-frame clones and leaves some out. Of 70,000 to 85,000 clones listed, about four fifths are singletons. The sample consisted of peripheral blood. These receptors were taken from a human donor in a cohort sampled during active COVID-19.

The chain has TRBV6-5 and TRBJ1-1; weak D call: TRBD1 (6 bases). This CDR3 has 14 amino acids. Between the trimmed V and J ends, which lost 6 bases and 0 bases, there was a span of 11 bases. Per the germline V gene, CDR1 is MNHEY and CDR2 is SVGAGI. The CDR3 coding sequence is TGTGCCAGCAGAAAGGACAGTCTGAACACTGAAGCTTTCTTT. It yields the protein CASRKDSLNTEAFF.

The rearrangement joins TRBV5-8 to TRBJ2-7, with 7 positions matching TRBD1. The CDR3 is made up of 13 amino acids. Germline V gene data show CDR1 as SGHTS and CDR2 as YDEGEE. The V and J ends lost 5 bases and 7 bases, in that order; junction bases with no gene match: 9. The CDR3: CASSYDRVEEQYF. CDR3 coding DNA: TGTGCCAGCAGTTATGACAGGGTGGAGGAGCAGTACTTC.

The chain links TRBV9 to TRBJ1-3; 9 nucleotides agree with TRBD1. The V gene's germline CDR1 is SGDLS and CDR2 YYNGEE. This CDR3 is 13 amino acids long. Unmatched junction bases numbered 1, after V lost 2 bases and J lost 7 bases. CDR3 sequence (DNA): TGTGCCAGCAGCGTGGGGACAGGGAACACCATATATTTT. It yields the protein CASSVGTGNTIYF.

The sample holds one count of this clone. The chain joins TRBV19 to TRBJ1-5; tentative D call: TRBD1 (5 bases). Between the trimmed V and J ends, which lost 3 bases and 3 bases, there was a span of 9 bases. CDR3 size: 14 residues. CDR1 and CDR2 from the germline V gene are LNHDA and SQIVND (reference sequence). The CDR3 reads CASSIRQYNQPQHF. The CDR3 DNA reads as TGTGCCAGTAGTATCCGACAGTACAATCAGCCCCAGCATTTT.

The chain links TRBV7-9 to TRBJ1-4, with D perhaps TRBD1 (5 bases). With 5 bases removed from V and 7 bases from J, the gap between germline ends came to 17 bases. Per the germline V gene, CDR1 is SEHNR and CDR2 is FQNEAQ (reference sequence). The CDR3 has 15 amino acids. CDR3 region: CASSPVNGGSEKLFF. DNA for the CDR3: TGTGCCAGCAGCCCTGTTAACGGGGGGAGTGAAAAACTGTTTTTT.

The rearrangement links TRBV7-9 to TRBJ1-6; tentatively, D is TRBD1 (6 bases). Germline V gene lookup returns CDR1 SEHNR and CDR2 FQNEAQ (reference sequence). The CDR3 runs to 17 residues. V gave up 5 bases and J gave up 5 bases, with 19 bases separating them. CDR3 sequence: CASSAEPGTLDNSPLHF. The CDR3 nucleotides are TGTGCCAGCAGCGCCGAACCCGGGACACTGGATAATTCACCCCTCCACTTT. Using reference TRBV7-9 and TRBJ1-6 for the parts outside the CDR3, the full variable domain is DTGVSQNPRHKITKRGQNVTFRCDPISEHNRLYWYRQTLGQGPEFLTYFQNEAQLEKSRLLSDRFSAERPKGSFSTLEIQRTEQGDSAMYLCASSAEPGTLDNSPLHFGNGTRLTVT.

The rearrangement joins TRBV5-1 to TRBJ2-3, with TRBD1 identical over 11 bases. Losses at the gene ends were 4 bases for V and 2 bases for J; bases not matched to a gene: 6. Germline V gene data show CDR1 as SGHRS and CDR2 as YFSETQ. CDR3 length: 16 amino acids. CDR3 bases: TGCGCCAGCAGCGAACTGGACAGGGGGCCCACAGATACGCAGTATTTT. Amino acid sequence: CASSELDRGPTDTQYF.

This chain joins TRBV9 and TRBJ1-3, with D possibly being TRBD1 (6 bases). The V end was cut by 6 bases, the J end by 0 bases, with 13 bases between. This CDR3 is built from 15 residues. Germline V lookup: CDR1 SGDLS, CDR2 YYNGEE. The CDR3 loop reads CASTGTPSSGNTIYF. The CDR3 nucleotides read TGTGCCAGCACCGGGACACCATCCTCTGGAAACACCATATATTTT.

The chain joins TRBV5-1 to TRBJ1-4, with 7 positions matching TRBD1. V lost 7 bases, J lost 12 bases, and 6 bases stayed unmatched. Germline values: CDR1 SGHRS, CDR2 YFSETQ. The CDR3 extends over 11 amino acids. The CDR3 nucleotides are TGCGCCAGCCGTACAGGGGAAGAACTGTTTTTT. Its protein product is CASRTGEELFF.

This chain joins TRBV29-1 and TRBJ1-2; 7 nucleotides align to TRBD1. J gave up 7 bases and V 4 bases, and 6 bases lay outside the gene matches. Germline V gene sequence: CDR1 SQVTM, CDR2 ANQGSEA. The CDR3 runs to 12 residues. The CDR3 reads CSVAGTEGGYTF. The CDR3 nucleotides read TGCAGCGTTGCCGGGACAGAGGGTGGCTACACCTTC.

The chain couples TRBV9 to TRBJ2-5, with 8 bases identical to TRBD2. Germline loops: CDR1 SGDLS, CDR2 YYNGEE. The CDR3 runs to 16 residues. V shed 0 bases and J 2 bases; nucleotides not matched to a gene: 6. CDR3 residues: CASSVDPAGVQETQYF. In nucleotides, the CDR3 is TGTGCCAGCAGCGTAGACCCAGCGGGGGTACAAGAGACCCAGTACTTC.

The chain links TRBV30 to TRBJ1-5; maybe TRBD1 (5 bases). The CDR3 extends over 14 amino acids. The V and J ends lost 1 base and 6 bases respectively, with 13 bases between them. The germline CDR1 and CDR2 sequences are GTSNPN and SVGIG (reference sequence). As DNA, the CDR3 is TGTGCCTGGAGTGAGAAAAGGGGAACTCAGCCCCAGCATTTT. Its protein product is CAWSEKRGTQPQHF.

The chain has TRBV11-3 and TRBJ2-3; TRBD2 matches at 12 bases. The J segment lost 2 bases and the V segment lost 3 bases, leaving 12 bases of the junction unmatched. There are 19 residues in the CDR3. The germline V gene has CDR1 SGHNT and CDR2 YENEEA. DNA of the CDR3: TGTGCCAGCAGCTTCGGGTCTAGCGGGAGGGCTAGGGACACAGATACGCAGTATTTT. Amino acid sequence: CASSFGSSGRARDTDTQYF.

CDR3 sequence: CASNDRVSPLHF. The DNA of the CDR3 is TGTGCCAGCAATGACAGGGTTTCACCCCTCCACTTT. The gene calls are TRBV28 and TRBJ1-6, with TRBD1 matching 7 bases. Per germline, CDR1 MDHEN and CDR2 SYDVKM. This CDR3 has 12 amino acids. Losses at the gene ends were 7 bases for V and 9 bases for J; bases not matched to a gene: 3.

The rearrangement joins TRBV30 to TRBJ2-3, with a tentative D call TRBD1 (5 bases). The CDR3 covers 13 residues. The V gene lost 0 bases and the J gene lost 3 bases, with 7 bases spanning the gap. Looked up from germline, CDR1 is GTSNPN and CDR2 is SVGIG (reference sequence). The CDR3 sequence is CAWSVKGTDTQYF. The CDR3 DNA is TGTGCCTGGAGTGTCAAGGGGACAGATACGCAGTATTTT.

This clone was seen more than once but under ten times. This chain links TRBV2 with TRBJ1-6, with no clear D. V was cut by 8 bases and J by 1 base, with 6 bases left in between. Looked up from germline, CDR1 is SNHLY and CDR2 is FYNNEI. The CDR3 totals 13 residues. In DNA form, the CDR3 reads TGTGCCAGCGGAGGGTCCTATAATTCACCCCTCCACTTT. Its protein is CASGGSYNSPLHF.

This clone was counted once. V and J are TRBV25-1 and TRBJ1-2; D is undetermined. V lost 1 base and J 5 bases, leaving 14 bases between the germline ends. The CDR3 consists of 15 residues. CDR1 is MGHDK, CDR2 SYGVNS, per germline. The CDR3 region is CASSESGRRGYGYTF. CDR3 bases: TGTGCCAGCAGTGAATCGGGGAGGAGAGGATATGGCTACACCTTC.

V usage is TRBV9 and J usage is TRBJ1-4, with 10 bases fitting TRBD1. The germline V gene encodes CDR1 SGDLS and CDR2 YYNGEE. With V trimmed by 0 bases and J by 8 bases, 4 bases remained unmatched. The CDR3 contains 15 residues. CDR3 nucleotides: TGTGCCAGCAGCGTAGAGGGGACAGGGGTCGAAAAACTGTTTTTT. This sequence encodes CASSVEGTGVEKLFF.

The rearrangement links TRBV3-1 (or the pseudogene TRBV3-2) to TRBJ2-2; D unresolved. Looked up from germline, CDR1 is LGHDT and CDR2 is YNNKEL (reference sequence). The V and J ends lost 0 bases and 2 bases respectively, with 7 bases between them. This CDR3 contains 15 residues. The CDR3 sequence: CASSQEDFNTGELFF. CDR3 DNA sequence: TGTGCCAGCAGCCAAGAAGACTTCAACACCGGGGAGCTGTTTTTT.

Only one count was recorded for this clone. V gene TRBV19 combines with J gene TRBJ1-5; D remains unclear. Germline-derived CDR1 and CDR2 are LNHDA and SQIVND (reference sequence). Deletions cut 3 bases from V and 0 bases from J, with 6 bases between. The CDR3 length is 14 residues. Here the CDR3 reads CASSISGSNQPQHF. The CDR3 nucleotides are TGTGCCAGTAGTATTTCGGGTAGCAATCAGCCCCAGCATTTT.

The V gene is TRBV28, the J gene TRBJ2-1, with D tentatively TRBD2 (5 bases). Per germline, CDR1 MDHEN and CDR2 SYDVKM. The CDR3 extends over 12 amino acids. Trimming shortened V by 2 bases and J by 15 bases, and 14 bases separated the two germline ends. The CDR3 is CASSLGESSGFF. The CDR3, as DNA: TGTGCCAGCAGTTTAGGGGAGAGTTCGGGGTTCTTC.